The clone carrying this T cell receptor beta chain came up many times. As yet, its antigen is unknown. This sample is drawn from a study of molecular identifiers for immune sequencing clone quantification. In TCRdb, the PCR reads were re-called with MiXCR into one record per CDR3 protein. The sample lists 90,000 or so distinct CDR3 sequences, 21% occurring once. For naive CD8 T cells, sorting used the CD8+CD4-CCR7+CD45RA+ phenotype. This CDR3 has 15 residues. V shed 3 bases, J shed 1 base, and the junction held 5 bases outside the gene matches. The germline CDR1 and CDR2 sequences are SGHAT and FQNNGV. The study's findings and limits: Barcode-sharing identical TCR molecules could underestimate highly expanded clone sizes. Clones above 20 RNA copies contained over 99% of effector molecules but under 1% of naive ones. Detectable among approximately 930,000 naive cells, according to reports, was Jurkat TCR RNA spiked in from one cell.

The source of this sequence is a human donor in good health. Some libraries in this study had Jurkat cell RNA spiked in. The chain employs TRBV11-2 and TRBJ1-1; 7 nucleotides agree with TRBD1. The sequencing sample was made of naive CD8+ T cells from blood, with Jurkat cell RNA spiked in. Stated subset: FACS-sorted CD8+CD4-CCR7+CD45RA+ naive T cells. In DNA, the CDR3 is TGTGCCAGCAGCTTCACCCAGGGGGAGAACACTGAAGCTTTCTTT. Translation gives CASSFTQGENTEAFF.